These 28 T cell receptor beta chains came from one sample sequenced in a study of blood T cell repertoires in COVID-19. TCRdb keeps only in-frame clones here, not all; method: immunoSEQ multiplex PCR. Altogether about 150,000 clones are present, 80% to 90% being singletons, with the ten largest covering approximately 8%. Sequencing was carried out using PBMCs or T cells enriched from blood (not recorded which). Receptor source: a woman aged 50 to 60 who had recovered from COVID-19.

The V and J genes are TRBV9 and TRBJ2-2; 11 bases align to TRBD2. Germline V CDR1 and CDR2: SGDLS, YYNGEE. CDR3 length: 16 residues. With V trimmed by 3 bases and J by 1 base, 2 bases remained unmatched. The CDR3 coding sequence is TGTGCCAGCAGCGCCGGGACTAGCGGGAACACCGGGGAGCTGTTTTTT. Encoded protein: CASSAGTSGNTGELFF. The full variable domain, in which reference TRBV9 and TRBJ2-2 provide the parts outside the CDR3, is DSGVTQTPKHLITATGQRVTLRCSPRSGDLSVYWYQQSLDQGLQFLIQYYNGEERAKGNILERFSAQQFPDLHSELNLSSLELGDSALYFCASSAGTSGNTGELFFGEGSRLTVL.

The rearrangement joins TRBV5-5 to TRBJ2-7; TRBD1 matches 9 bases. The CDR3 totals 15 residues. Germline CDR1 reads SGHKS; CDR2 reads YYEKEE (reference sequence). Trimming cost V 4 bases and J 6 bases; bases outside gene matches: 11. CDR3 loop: CASSGYLTGGAEQYF. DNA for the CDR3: TGTGCCAGCAGCGGGTACTTGACAGGGGGTGCCGAGCAGTACTTC.

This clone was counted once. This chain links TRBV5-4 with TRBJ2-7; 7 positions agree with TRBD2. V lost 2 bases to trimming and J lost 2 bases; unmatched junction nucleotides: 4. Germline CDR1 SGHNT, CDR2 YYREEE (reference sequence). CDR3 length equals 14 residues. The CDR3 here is CASSFSGGAYEQYF. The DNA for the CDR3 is TGTGCCAGCAGCTTTTCTGGGGGGGCCTACGAGCAGTACTTC.

The CDR3 DNA follows: TGTGCCAGCAGCTTGCGAGGTAACAAAAACATTCAGTACTTC. Translated: CASSLRGNKNIQYF. The genes are TRBV5-6 and TRBJ2-4; no reliable D call. In germline, CDR1 is SGHDT, CDR2 YYEEEE. There are 14 residues in the CDR3. Trimming shortened V by 1 base and J by 3 bases, and 8 bases separated the two germline ends. Complete variable domain (other parts from reference TRBV5-6 and TRBJ2-4): DAGVTQSPTHLIKTRGQQVTLRCSPKSGHDTVSWYQQALGQGPQFIFQYYEEEERQRGNFPDRFSGHQFPNYSSELNVNALLLGDSALYLCASSLRGNKNIQYFGAGTRLSVL.

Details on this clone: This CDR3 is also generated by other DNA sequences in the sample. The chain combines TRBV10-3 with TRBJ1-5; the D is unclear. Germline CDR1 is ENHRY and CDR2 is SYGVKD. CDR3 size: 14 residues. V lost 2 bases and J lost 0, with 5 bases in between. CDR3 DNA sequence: TGTGCCATCAGTGAGACAGATAGCAATCAGCCCCAGCATTTT. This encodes CAISETDSNQPQHF.

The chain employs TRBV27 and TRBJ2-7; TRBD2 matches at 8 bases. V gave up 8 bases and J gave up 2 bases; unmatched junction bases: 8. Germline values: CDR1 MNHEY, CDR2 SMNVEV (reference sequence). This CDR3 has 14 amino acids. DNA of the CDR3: TGTGCCAGCTTACGTAGCGGGACGGCCTACGAGCAGTACTTC. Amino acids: CASLRSGTAYEQYF.

The CDR3: CASSRLNEKLFF. CDR3 coding DNA: TGTGCCAGCAGCCGACTCAACGAAAAACTGTTTTTT. The chain recombines TRBV14 with TRBJ1-4; D is uncertain. Trimming removed 4 bases at V and 8 bases at J, with 8 bases between. The CDR3 has 12 amino acids. CDR1 and CDR2 (germline): SGHDN, FVKESK. The full variable domain, in which reference TRBV14 and TRBJ1-4 provide the parts outside the CDR3, is EAGVTQFPSHSVIEKGQTVTLRCDPISGHDNLYWYRRVMGKEIKFLLHFVKESKQDESGMPNNRFLAERTGGTYSTLKVQPAELEDSGVYFCASSRLNEKLFFGSGTQLSVL.

In DNA form, the CDR3 reads TGCGCCAGCAGCCTACAGGGGGTTTCAGAAAAACTGTTTTTT. It codes for CASSLQGVSEKLFF. This chain joins TRBV4-1 and TRBJ1-4; TRBD1 matches at 8 bases. This CDR3 is built from 14 residues. Germline values: CDR1 MGHRA, CDR2 YSYEKL. Losses at the gene ends were 4 bases for V and 8 bases for J; bases not matched to a gene: 6.

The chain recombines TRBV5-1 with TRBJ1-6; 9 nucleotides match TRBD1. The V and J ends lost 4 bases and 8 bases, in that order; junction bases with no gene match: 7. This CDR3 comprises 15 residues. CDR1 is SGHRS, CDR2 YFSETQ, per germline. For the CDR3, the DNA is TGCGCCAGCAGCCGGGAGGGACAGGGAGATTCACCCCTCCACTTT. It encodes CASSREGQGDSPLHF. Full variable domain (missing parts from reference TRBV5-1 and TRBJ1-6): KAGVTQTPRYLIKTRGQQVTLSCSPISGHRSVSWYQQTPGQGLQFLFEYFSETQRNKGNFPGRFSGRQFSNSRSEMNVSTLELGDSALYLCASSREGQGDSPLHFGNGTRLTVT.

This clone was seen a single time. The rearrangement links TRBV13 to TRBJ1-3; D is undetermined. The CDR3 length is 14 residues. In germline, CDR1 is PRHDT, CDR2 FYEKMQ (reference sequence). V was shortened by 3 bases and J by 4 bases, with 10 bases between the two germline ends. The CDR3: CASSFKSRGNTIYF. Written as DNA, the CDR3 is TGTGCCAGCAGCTTTAAGTCCAGGGGAAACACCATATATTTT.

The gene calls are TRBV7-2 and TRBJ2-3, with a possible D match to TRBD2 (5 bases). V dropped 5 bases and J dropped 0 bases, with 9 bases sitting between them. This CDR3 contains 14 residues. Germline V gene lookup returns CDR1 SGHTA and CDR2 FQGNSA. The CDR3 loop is CASSPWTSTDTQYF. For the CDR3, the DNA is TGTGCCAGCAGCCCTTGGACTAGCACAGATACGCAGTATTTT.

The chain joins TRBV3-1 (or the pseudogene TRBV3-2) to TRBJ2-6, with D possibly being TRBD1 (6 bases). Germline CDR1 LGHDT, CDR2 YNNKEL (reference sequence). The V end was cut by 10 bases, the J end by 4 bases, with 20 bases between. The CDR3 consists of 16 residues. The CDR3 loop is CATQPGVVSGANVLTF. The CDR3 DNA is TGTGCCACCCAGCCAGGGGTGGTATCCGGGGCCAACGTCCTGACTTTC.

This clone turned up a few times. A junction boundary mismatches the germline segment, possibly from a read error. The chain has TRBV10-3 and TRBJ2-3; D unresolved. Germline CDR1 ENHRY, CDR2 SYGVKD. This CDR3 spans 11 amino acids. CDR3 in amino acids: CAISDFQAHYF. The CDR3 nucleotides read TGTGCCATCAGTGATTTCCAAGCGCACTATTTT.

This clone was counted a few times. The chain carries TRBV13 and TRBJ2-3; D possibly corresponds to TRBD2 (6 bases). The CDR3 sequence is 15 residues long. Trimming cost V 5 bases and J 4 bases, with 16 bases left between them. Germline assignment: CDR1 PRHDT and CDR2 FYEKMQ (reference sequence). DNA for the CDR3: TGTGCCAGCAGCCATCGGGCGGGGACCTCAGATACGCAGTATTTT. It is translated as CASSHRAGTSDTQYF.

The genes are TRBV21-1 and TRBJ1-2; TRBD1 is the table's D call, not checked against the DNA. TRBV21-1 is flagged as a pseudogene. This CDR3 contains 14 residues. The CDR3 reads CASSPDRRTYGYTF. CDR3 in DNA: TGTGCCAGCAGCCCCGACAGGAGGACCTATGGCTACACCTTC.

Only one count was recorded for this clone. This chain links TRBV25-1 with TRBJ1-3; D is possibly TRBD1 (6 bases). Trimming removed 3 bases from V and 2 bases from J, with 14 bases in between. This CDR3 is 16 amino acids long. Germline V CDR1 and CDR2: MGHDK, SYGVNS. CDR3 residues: CASSDWGSGAGNTIYF. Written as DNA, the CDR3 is TGTGCCAGCAGTGATTGGGGATCAGGGGCTGGAAACACCATATATTTT.

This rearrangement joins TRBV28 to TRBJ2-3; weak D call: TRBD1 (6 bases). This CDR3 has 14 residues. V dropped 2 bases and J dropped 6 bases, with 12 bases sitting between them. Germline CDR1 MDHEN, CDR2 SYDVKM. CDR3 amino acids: CASSLTRGGDTQYF. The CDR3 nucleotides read TGTGCCAGCAGTTTAACCAGGGGCGGGGATACGCAGTATTTT.

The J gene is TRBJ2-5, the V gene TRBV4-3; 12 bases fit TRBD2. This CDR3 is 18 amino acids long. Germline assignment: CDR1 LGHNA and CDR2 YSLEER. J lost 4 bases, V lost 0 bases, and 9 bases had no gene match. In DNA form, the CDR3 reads TGCGCCAGCAGCCAAGATTCGACTAGCGGGAGAATCGGAGAGACCCAGTACTTC. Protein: CASSQDSTSGRIGETQYF.

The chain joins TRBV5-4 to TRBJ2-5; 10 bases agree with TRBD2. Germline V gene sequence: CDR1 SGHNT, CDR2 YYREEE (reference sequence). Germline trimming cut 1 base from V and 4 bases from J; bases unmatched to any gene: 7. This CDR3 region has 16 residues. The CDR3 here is CASSLKSPSGRETQYF. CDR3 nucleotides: TGTGCCAGCAGCTTGAAGTCTCCTAGCGGGAGAGAGACCCAGTACTTC.

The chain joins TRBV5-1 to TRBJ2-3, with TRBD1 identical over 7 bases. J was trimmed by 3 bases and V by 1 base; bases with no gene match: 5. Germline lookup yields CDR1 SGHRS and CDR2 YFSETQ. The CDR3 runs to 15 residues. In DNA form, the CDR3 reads TGCGCCAGCAGCTTGCCCGGGACAGAAACAGATACGCAGTATTTT. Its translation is CASSLPGTETDTQYF.

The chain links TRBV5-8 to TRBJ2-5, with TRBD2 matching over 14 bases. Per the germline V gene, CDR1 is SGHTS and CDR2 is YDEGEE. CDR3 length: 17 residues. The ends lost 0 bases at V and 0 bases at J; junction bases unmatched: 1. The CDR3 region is CASSLAGLAGDQETQYF. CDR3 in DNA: TGTGCCAGCAGCTTGGCGGGACTAGCGGGGGACCAAGAGACCCAGTACTTC.

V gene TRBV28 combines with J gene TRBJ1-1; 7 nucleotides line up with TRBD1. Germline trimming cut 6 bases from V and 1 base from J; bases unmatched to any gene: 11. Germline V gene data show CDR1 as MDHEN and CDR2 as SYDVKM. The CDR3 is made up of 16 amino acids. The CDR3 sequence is CASSPSTRGQNTEAFF. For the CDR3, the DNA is TGTGCCAGCAGCCCATCGACAAGGGGGCAGAACACTGAAGCTTTCTTT.

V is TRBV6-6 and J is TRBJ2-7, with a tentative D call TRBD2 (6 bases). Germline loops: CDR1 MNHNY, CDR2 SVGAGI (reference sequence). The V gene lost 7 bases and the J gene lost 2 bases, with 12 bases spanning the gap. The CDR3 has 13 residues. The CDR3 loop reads CASTPGGPYEQYF. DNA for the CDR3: TGTGCCAGCACTCCCGGGGGTCCCTACGAGCAGTACTTC.

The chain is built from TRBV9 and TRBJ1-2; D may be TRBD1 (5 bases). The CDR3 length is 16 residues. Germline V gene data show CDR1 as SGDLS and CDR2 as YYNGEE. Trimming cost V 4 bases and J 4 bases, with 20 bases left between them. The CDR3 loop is CASSRGTGGGPYGYTF. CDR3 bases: TGTGCCAGCAGCAGAGGGACTGGGGGGGGACCCTATGGCTACACCTTC. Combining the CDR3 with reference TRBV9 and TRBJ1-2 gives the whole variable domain DSGVTQTPKHLITATGQRVTLRCSPRSGDLSVYWYQQSLDQGLQFLIQYYNGEERAKGNILERFSAQQFPDLHSELNLSSLELGDSALYFCASSRGTGGGPYGYTFGSGTRLTVV.

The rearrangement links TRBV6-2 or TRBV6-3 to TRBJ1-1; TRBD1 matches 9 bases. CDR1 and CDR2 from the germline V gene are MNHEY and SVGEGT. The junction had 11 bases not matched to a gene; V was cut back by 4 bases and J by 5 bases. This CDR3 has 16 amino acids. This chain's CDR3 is CASSSDSGQGRTEAFF. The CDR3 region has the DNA TGTGCCAGCAGTTCGGATAGCGGACAGGGGAGAACTGAAGCTTTCTTT.

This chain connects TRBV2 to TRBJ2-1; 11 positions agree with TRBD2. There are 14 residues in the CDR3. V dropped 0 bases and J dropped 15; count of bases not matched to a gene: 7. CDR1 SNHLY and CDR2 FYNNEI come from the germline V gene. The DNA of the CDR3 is TGTGCCAGCAGTGAAGCAGTACTAGCGGGAGTATGGTTCTTC. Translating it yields CASSEAVLAGVWFF.

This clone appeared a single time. The CDR3 protein is CASSLAGGPFNEQFF. Here the CDR3 DNA reads TGTGCCAGCAGCTTAGCCGGCGGGCCATTCAATGAGCAGTTCTTC. This chain connects TRBV7-2 to TRBJ2-1, with a tentative D call TRBD2 (5 bases). Germline loops: CDR1 SGHTA, CDR2 FQGNSA. This CDR3 is built from 15 residues. Trimming removed 0 bases from V and 6 bases from J, with 12 bases in between. The full variable domain, with the rest looked up from reference TRBV7-2 and TRBJ2-1, is GAGVSQSPSNKVTEKGKDVELRCDPISGHTALYWYRQSLGQGLEFLIYFQGNSAPDKSGLPSDRFSAERTGGSVSTLTIQRTQQEDSAVYLCASSLAGGPFNEQFFGPGTRLTVL.

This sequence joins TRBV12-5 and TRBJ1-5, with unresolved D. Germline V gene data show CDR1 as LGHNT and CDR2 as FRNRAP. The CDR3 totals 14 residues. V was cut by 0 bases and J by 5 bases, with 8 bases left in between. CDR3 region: CASGLVGGDQPQHF. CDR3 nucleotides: TGTGCTAGTGGTTTGGTAGGCGGGGATCAGCCCCAGCATTTT.